A selection of T cell receptor beta chains follows, all from one sample in a study of regulatory T cells in long-lasting Graves disease. MiXCR was run by TCRdb on the multiplex PCR reads, yielding one entry per CDR3 protein. The sample consists of roughly 410,000 distinct CDR3 sequences, about 15% of them appearing once. These data are also associated with another study on T cells in Graves' hyperthyroidism and ophthalmopathy.

This specimen was peripheral blood mononuclear cells (PBMCs), taken at new diagnosis, from a patient treated with antithyroid drugs. The receptors shown here come from a woman aged 40 to 49 with Graves disease. CDR3s include the opening cysteine and the closing phenylalanine or tryptophan. Clone size is given for some rows only: seen once, a few or many times, or a class if the clone is expanded.

J | size | V | CDR3
TRBJ2-1 | many | TRBV7-9 | CASSLLQGASDEQFF
TRBJ2-5 | many | TRBV12-3/TRBV12-4 | CASSFHSQETQYF
TRBJ1-5 | many | TRBV28 | CASSLDSTFQPQHF
TRBJ2-1 | many | TRBV7-6 | CASSLIGGYNEQFF
TRBJ1-1 | few | TRBV7-9 | CASSSGDREAFF
TRBJ2-2 | - | TRBV20-1 | CSALDGFGGGTGELFF
TRBJ2-7 | many | TRBV6-1 | CASSLGPGLAGVGSYEQYF
TRBJ2-7 | many | TRBV12-3/TRBV12-4 | CASRLAGAEQYF
TRBJ1-1 | many | TRBV5-1 | CASSLAGQVGYTEAFF
TRBJ2-3 | few | TRBV7-6 | CASSQRLAGGSDTQYF
TRBJ2-1 | - | TRBV6-1 | CASSPRRAQDNQFF
TRBJ2-3 | few | TRBV30 | CAWIRGTVSTDTQYF
TRBJ2-3 | few | TRBV10-3 | CATRASGSLSTDTQYF
TRBJ2-1 | many | TRBV11-3 | CASSRDGGPYNEQFF
TRBJ2-1 | many | TRBV2 | CASSEIAGVNNEQFF
TRBJ1-2 | many | TRBV6-1 | CASRGGQDENGYTF
TRBJ1-4 | many | TRBV3-1 | CASSQGPFEKLFF
TRBJ1-1 | few | TRBV6-1 | CASRGRDGPNTEAFF
TRBJ1-1 | - | TRBV5-1 | CASSPQGQPNTEAFF
TRBJ1-1 | - | TRBV5-6 | CASRGQGWGADTEAFF
TRBJ2-1 | few | TRBV29-1 | CSVEITGIHNEQFF
TRBJ1-1 | - | TRBV12-3/TRBV12-4 | CASSLNRGNTEAFF
TRBJ2-1 | many | TRBV28 | CASSSWDRAVNYNEQFF
TRBJ2-2 | many | TRBV20-1 | CSARDTTGELFF
TRBJ1-5 | - | TRBV9 | CASSSGGGYNQPQHF
TRBJ2-7 | many | TRBV27 | CASSRDSAYEQYF
TRBJ2-2 | - | TRBV15 | CATSRDRPSTGELFF
TRBJ2-3 | many | TRBV2 | CARGAKDTQYF
TRBJ2-1 | - | TRBV12-3/TRBV12-4 | CASTTPGTGVYEQFF
TRBJ2-7 | - | TRBV20-1 | CSALQALSYEQYF
TRBJ1-1 | many | TRBV2 | CASRGLGRGNTEAFF
TRBJ2-2 | - | TRBV20-1 | CSARERGNTGELSF